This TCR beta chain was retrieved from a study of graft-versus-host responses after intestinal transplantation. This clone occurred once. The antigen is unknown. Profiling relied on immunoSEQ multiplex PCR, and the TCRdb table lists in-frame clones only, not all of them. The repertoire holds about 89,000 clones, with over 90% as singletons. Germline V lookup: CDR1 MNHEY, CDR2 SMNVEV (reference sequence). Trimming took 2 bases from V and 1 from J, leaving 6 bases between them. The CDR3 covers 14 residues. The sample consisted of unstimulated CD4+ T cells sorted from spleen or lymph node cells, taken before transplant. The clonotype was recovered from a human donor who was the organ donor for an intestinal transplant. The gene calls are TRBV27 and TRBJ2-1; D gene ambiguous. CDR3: CASSLKGSYNEQFF. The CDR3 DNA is TGTGCCAGCAGTTTAAAAGGGTCCTACAATGAGCAGTTCTTC.